This passage covers 3 T cell receptor beta chains from one sample sequenced in a study of blood T cells in healthy people across ages. A sample-barcoded 5' primer and a J-beta primer mix were used in a second PCR of about 6 to 12 cycles. MiXCR, applied by TCRdb to the 5' RACE reads, yields one record per CDR3 protein. The sample includes about 1,400,000 distinct CDR3 sequences, 40% to 50% of them seen just once. Sequenced: blood. The receptor set was obtained from a woman younger than 35 in good health.

V and J are TRBV20-1 and TRBJ1-2, with TRBD1 as a possible D gene (5 bases). Germline V gives CDR1 DFQATT, CDR2 SNEGSKA (reference sequence). This CDR3 contains 16 residues. V dropped 1 base and J dropped 8 bases, with 23 bases sitting between them. The CDR3 nucleotides are TGCAGTGCTAGAGCACCCGGGACGACTGGATCGGGCGGCTACACCTTC. Translated, it gives CSARAPGTTGSGGYTF.

This chain joins TRBV20-1 and TRBJ2-7; D gene uncertain. CDR1 and CDR2 (germline): DFQATT, SNEGSKA (reference sequence). The V gene lost 2 bases and the J gene lost 2 bases, with 4 bases spanning the gap. This CDR3 is 11 amino acids long. CDR3 sequence (DNA): TGCAGTGCTAGAACCACCTACGAGCAGTACTTC. Translation: CSARTTYEQYF.

This clonotype showed up just a few times. The chain recombines TRBV20-1 with TRBJ2-3, with 8 bases identical to TRBD1. Germline V gene data show CDR1 as DFQATT and CDR2 as SNEGSKA (reference sequence). There are 12 residues in the CDR3. Trimming cost V 6 bases and J 9 bases; bases outside gene matches: 8. The CDR3: CSAGQGLGTQYF. The CDR3 bases are TGCAGTGCCGGACAGGGTTTGGGGACGCAGTATTTT.